This TCR beta chain derives from a study of shared clonotypes between healthy human individuals. Across the whole study: Those who served as donors were a couple of women and a few men between the ages of 18 and 49. Notes on the study in general: Roughly 5% of naive CD4 clonotypes were shared across a handful of donors.

The CDR3 covers 15 residues. CDR1 is SGHTA, CDR2 FQGTGA, per germline. The ends were cut back, 1 base at V and 0 bases at J, with 9 bases in the middle. The protocol was immunoSEQ multiplex PCR, while the TCRdb copy is restricted to in-frame clones and leaves out a portion. The repertoire holds more than 2 million clones, with 93% as singletons. Naive CD8 cells were CD45RO-negative, positively selected for CCR7, excluding terminally differentiated effector memory CD45RA+ cells. HIV-negative, healthy adults without recent acute infections or vaccinations were the donors. Remarks on this clone: The target antigen is unknown.

The chain carries TRBV7-3 and TRBJ1-1; D remains unclear. Material for sequencing was naive CD8+ T cells from PBMCs. The sequence came from a man aged 18 to 29 in good health. Some clones in this sample may be carry-over from other donors' samples. The CDR3 loop reads CASSLMGGMNTEAFF. The CDR3 nucleotides are TGTGCCAGCAGCTTAATGGGAGGTATGAACACTGAAGCTTTCTTT.